This is a list of T cell receptor beta chains from one sample in a study of human T cells and chemical hapten exposure. TCRdb reanalysed the RACE reads using MiXCR and keeps one entry per CDR3 protein. The data hold 100,000 or so distinct CDR3 sequences, with roughly 9.6% observed a single time. The sample in question was whole blood, obtained in connection with sensitization to the hapten diphenylcyclopropenone (DPC). These receptors all come from a woman aged 40 to 49 with alopecia areata. Some clones in this sample may be carry-over from other donors' samples. The CDR3 runs from the conserved cysteine through the conserved F or W. A D gene is named only where the DNA matches it firmly. Not all rows give a size; the values are once, few, many and, for expanded clones, a class.

j_gene	abundance	d_gene	v_gene	CDR3nt	CDR3aa
TRBJ1-5	many	-	TRBV19	TGTGCCAGTAGTATGGTCCCGCGGCCTCAGCCCCAGCATTTT	CASSMVPRPQPQHF
TRBJ1-1	few	-	TRBV6-5	TGTGCCAGCAGTTACCTGGCAGGCTTGAACACTGAAGCTTTCTTT	CASSYLAGLNTEAFF
TRBJ2-7	many	TRBD1	TRBV7-2	TGTGCCAGCAGCACCCGGACAGGGGGCTACGAGCAGTACTTC	CASSTRTGGYEQYF
TRBJ2-7	-	-	TRBV7-3	TGTGCCAGCAGTCCAGCGAGCGGGGAGCAGTACTTC	CASSPASGEQYF
TRBJ1-2	-	TRBD1	TRBV25-1	TGTGCCAGCAGCGGGCAGGGGGCTACCGGCTACACCTTC	CASSGQGATGYTF
TRBJ1-3	-	TRBD1	TRBV13	TGTGCCAGCAGCACATCAGGGGGCGATGGAAACACCATATATTTT	CASSTSGGDGNTIYF
TRBJ2-7	many	TRBD1	TRBV7-6	TGTGCCAGCAGCTTCGGACAGGGGGGATACTCCTACGAGCAGTACTTC	CASSFGQGGYSYEQYF
TRBJ2-1	few	-	TRBV7-2	TGTGCCAGCAGCTTAGCGCTTGGGGGCGGGACCTACAATGAGCAGTTCTTC	CASSLALGGGTYNEQFF
TRBJ2-2	many	TRBD2	TRBV24-1	TGTGCCACCAGTGAACCGAGCGGGAGCACCGGGGAGCTGTTTTTT	CATSEPSGSTGELFF
TRBJ1-1	few	-	TRBV4-3	TGCGCCAGCAGCCAAGAGGGGAGATTGGCAGGCACTGAAGCTTTCTTT	CASSQEGRLAGTEAFF
TRBJ1-6	few	-	TRBV10-3	TGTGCCATCAGTGAATTGGGGGGCTCACCCCTCCACTTT	CAISELGGSPLHF
TRBJ2-6	-	TRBD2	TRBV28	TGTGCCAGCAGTACCCGGACTAGCGCCGGGGGATCTGGGGCCAACGTCCTGACTTTC	CASSTRTSAGGSGANVLTF
TRBJ2-6	many	TRBD2	TRBV5-1	TGCGCCAGCTCGAGGGGACTAGCGGCATTCTCTGGGGCCAACGTCCTGACTTTC	CASSRGLAAFSGANVLTF